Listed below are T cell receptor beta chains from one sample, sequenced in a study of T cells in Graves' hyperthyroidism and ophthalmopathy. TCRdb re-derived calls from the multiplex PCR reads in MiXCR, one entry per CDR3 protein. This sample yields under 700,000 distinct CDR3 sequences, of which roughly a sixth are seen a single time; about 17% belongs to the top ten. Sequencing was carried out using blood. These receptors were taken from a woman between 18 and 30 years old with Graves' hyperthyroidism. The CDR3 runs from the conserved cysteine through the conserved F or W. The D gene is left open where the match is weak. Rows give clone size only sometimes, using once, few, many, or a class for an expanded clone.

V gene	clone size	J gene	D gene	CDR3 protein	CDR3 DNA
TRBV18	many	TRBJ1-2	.	CASSPPERSYGYTF	TGTGCCAGCTCACCACCAGAACGGTCCTATGGCTACACCTTC
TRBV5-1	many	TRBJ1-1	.	CASSLSGRAPEAFF	TGCGCCAGCAGCTTGTCGGGCAGGGCCCCTGAAGCTTTCTTT
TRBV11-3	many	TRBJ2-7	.	CASSLDSRVFGFYEQYF	TGTGCCAGCAGCTTAGATAGTCGGGTGTTCGGATTCTACGAGCAGTACTTC
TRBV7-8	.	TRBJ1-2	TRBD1	CASSRTGTGDGYTF	TGTGCCAGCAGCCGAACCGGGACAGGGGATGGCTACACCTTC
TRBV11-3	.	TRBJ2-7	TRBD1	CASSVGTGSLYEQYF	TGTGCCAGCAGCGTCGGGACAGGGAGCCTCTACGAGCAGTACTTC
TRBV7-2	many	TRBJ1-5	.	CASSYLGGLSNQPQHF	TGTGCCAGCAGTTACTTGGGGGGTTTAAGCAATCAGCCCCAGCATTTT
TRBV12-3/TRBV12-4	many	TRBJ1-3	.	CASSLPLGRVEGNTIYF	TGTGCCAGCAGTTTACCCCTGGGGAGGGTAGAAGGAAACACCATATATTTT
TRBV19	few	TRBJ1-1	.	CASSIRGRNTEAFF	TGTGCCAGTAGTATCCGAGGCAGGAACACTGAAGCTTTCTTT
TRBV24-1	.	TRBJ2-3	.	CATSDLGDRRTDTQYF	TGTGCCACCAGTGATCTGGGGGATCGGAGGACAGATACGCAGTATTTT
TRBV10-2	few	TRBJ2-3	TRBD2	CASAPAAGGPFGTDTQYF	TGCGCCAGCGCTCCGGCGGCGGGGGGGCCATTCGGCACAGATACGCAGTATTTT
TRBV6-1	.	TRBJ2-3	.	CASMTGATTDTQYF	TGTGCCAGCATGACGGGGGCCACCACAGATACGCAGTATTTT
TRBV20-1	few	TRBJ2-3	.	CSGVAGALSTDTQYF	TGCAGTGGTGTTGCGGGGGCCCTTAGCACAGATACGCAGTATTTT
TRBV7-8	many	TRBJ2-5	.	CASSLVGLFQETQYF	TGTGCCAGCAGCTTAGTAGGTCTATTCCAAGAGACCCAGTACTTC
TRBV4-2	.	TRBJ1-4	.	CASSPASGEKLFF	TGTGCCAGCAGCCCGGCTAGTGGTGAAAAACTGTTTTTT
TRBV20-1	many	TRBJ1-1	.	CSARDRQRTEAFF	TGCAGTGCTAGAGATCGACAGCGGACTGAAGCTTTCTTT
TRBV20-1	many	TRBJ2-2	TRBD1	CSATTGVDTGELFF	TGCAGTGCTACGACAGGGGTCGACACCGGGGAGCTGTTTTTT
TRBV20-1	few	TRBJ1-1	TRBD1	CSASTTGARGLNTEAFF	TGCAGTGCTTCCACGACAGGGGCCCGCGGTTTGAACACTGAAGCTTTCTTT
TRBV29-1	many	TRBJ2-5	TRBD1	CSVALGQGTETQYF	TGCAGCGTGGCCCTGGGACAGGGGACGGAGACCCAGTACTTC
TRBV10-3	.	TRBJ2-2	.	CAISERELNTGELFF	TGTGCCATCAGTGAGAGGGAGCTGAACACCGGGGAGCTGTTTTTT
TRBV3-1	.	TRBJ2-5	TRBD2	CASSQNPTSGETQYF	TGTGCCAGCAGCCAGAACCCGACTAGCGGGGAGACCCAGTACTTC
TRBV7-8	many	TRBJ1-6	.	CASSPMTRADLHF	TGTGCCAGCAGCCCGATGACCAGAGCGGACCTCCACTTT
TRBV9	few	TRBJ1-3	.	CASSATTASGNTIYF	TGTGCCAGCAGCGCCACGACAGCCTCTGGAAACACCATATATTTT
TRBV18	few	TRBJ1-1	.	CASSPPAGRGTEAFF	TGTGCCAGCTCACCACCTGCGGGTAGAGGCACTGAAGCTTTCTTT
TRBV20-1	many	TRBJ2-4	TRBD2	CSARGGTSGSIENIQYF	TGCAGTGCTAGAGGGGGAACTAGCGGGAGCATCGAAAACATTCAGTACTTC
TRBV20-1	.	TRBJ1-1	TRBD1	CSAQQGAAEAFF	TGCAGTGCTCAACAGGGGGCGGCTGAAGCTTTCTTT
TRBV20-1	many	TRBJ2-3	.	CSASDRMDTQYF	TGCAGTGCTAGCGACCGTATGGATACGCAGTATTTT
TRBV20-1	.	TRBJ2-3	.	CSAPRASADTQYF	TGCAGTGCCCCTCGGGCTAGCGCAGATACGCAGTATTTT
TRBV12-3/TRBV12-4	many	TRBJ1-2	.	CASSFRHLNYGYTF	TGTGCCAGCAGTTTTAGGCACCTTAACTATGGCTACACCTTC
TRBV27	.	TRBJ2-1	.	CASSRLGYNEQFF	TGTGCCAGCAGTCGGTTGGGGTACAATGAGCAGTTCTTC
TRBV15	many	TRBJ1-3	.	CATSVQGNPRNTIYF	TGTGCCACCAGCGTTCAGGGTAATCCTAGAAACACCATATATTTT
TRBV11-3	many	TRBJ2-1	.	CASSFPLVYHEQFF	TGTGCCAGCAGCTTCCCACTAGTTTACCATGAGCAGTTCTTC
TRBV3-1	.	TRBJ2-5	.	CASSFREQETQYF	TGTGCCAGCAGTTTCCGGGAGCAAGAGACCCAGTACTTC
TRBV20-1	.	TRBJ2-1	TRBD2	CSAAILAGGYNEQFF	TGCAGTGCCGCAATACTAGCGGGAGGATACAATGAGCAGTTCTTC
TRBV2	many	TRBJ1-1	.	CASSEAWSTEAFF	TGTGCCAGCAGTGAAGCTTGGTCCACTGAAGCTTTCTTT
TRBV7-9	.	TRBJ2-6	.	CASIRFGANVLTF	TGTGCCAGCATCAGGTTTGGGGCCAACGTCCTGACTTTC
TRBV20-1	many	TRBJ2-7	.	CSARVPGRKNGGEQYF	TGCAGTGCTAGAGTGCCGGGGCGAAAAAACGGGGGCGAGCAGTACTTC
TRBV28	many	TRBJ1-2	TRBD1	CASSLGTGSPYTF	TGTGCCAGCAGTCTTGGGACAGGGTCCCCCTACACCTTC
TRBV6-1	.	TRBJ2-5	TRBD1	CASSPGTGETQYF	TGTGCCAGCAGTCCCGGGACAGGGGAGACCCAGTACTTC
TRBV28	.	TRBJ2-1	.	CASSPPPGYTYNEQFF	TGTGCCAGCAGCCCCCCCCCGGGGTACACTTACAATGAGCAGTTCTTC
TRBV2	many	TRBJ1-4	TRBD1	CASSEGGGHEKLFF	TGTGCCAGCAGTGAGGGAGGGGGCCATGAAAAACTGTTTTTT
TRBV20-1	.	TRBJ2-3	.	CSANWDFATDTQYF	TGCAGTGCCAATTGGGACTTTGCCACAGATACGCAGTATTTT
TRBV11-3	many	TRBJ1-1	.	CASSSRTARNEAFF	TGTGCCAGCAGCTCCAGGACGGCGCGTAACGAAGCTTTCTTT
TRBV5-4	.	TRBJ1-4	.	CASSLDRFATNEKLFF	TGTGCCAGCAGCTTGGACAGATTTGCAACTAATGAAAAACTGTTTTTT